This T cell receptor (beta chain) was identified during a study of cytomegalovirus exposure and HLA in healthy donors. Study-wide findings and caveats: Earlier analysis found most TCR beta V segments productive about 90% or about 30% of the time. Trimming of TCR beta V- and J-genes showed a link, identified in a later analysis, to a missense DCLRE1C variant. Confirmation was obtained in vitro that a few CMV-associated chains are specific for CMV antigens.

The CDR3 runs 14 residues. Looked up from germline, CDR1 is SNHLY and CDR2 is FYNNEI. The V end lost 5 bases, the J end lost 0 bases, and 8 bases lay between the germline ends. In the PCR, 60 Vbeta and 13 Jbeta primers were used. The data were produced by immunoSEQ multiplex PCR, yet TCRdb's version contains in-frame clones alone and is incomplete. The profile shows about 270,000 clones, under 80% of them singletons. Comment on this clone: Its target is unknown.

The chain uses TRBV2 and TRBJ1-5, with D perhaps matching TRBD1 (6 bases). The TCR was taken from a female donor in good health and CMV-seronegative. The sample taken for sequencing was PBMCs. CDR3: CASSIQGSNQPQHF. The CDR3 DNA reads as TGTGCCAGCAGTATACAGGGTAGCAATCAGCCCCAGCATTTT.